Below, 25 T cell receptor beta chains from the same sample are listed, as sequenced in a study of cytomegalovirus exposure and HLA in healthy donors. The PCR had 60 Vbeta and 13 Jbeta primers. Only in-frame clones appear in the TCRdb table, and some are missing; sequencing was by immunoSEQ multiplex PCR. The profile shows 110,000 to 150,000 clones, roughly three quarters of them singletons. Sample: PBMCs. The source is a woman in her 30s in good health and CMV-seronegative.

V is TRBV7-9 and J is TRBJ2-5; 7 positions agree with TRBD2. The V gene end was trimmed by 3 bases and the J gene end by 5 bases; junction bases not matched to a gene: 9. CDR1 is SEHNR, CDR2 FQNEAQ, per germline (reference sequence). This CDR3 has 15 residues. CDR3 sequence: CASSFPGGIKETQYF. The CDR3, as DNA: TGTGCCAGCAGCTTCCCCGGGGGGATAAAGGAGACCCAGTACTTC.

This chain connects TRBV5-1 to TRBJ1-3; TRBD1 might be the D (5 bases). CDR1 is SGHRS and CDR2 is YFSETQ in the germline V gene. V lost 0 bases, J lost 0 bases, and 13 bases lay in between. The CDR3 runs to 17 residues. This CDR3 reads CASSLAAGPVSGNTIYF. The CDR3 nucleotides are TGCGCCAGCAGCTTGGCTGCGGGGCCCGTCTCTGGAAACACCATATATTTT. Based on the CDR3 plus reference TRBV5-1 and TRBJ1-3, the full variable domain is KAGVTQTPRYLIKTRGQQVTLSCSPISGHRSVSWYQQTPGQGLQFLFEYFSETQRNKGNFPGRFSGRQFSNSRSEMNVSTLELGDSALYLCASSLAAGPVSGNTIYFGEGSWLTVV.

This clone was picked up a small number of times. This rearrangement joins TRBV27 to TRBJ1-1; D perhaps matches TRBD1 (6 bases). Germline values: CDR1 MNHEY, CDR2 SMNVEV (reference sequence). The ends were cut back, 11 bases at V and 3 bases at J, with 13 bases in the middle. The CDR3 length is 12 residues. CDR3 sequence reads: CALGGADTEAFF. The DNA of the CDR3 is TGTGCCCTAGGGGGGGCGGACACTGAAGCTTTCTTT.

This clone was seen just once. This chain connects TRBV5-1 to TRBJ1-5; tentatively, D is TRBD1 (6 bases). The V gene lost 0 bases and the J gene lost 6 bases, with 7 bases spanning the gap. Germline V gene lookup returns CDR1 SGHRS and CDR2 YFSETQ. The CDR3 spans 13 residues. In DNA, the CDR3 is TGCGCCAGCAGCTTGGAAGGGGGTCAGCCCCAGCATTTT. This encodes CASSLEGGQPQHF.

The chain joins TRBV7-9 to TRBJ2-5, with D uncertain. The CDR3 covers 12 residues. The V gene's germline CDR1 is SEHNR and CDR2 FQNEAQ (reference sequence). V lost 5 bases and J lost 8, with 12 bases in between. The CDR3 DNA follows: TGTGCCAGCAGCCCCCCCAATCCCACCCAGTACTTC. Its protein product is CASSPPNPTQYF.

The rearrangement joins TRBV11-1 to TRBJ1-1; D call uncertain. The V end lost 0 bases, the J end lost 3 bases, and 11 bases lay between the germline ends. The germline V gene encodes CDR1 SGHAT and CDR2 FQDESV (reference sequence). CDR3 length: 15 amino acids. The CDR3 region has the DNA TGTGCCAGCAGCTTAGCGCGTTCGGTGGACACTGAAGCTTTCTTT. This gives the protein CASSLARSVDTEAFF.

The chain uses TRBV7-6 and TRBJ2-5, with 8 bases lining up with TRBD2. Trimming cost V 5 bases and J 2 bases; bases outside gene matches: 13. Germline lookup yields CDR1 SGHVS and CDR2 FNYEAQ. This CDR3 comprises 17 residues. For the CDR3, the DNA is TGTGCCAGCAGCCCCCTGGCCTCAGCGGGAGTTCAAGAGACCCAGTACTTC. Amino acids: CASSPLASAGVQETQYF.

The chain uses TRBV6-5 and TRBJ2-2; D gene unclear. Germline lookup yields CDR1 MNHEY and CDR2 SVGAGI. V lost 0 bases and J 5 bases, leaving 7 bases between the germline ends. The length of the CDR3 is 14 residues. CDR3 residues: CASSYSRATGELFF. In nucleotides, the CDR3 is TGTGCCAGCAGTTACTCGAGAGCGACCGGGGAGCTGTTTTTT.

The V gene is TRBV28, the J gene TRBJ1-1; D may be TRBD1 (5 bases). CDR3 length: 16 amino acids. With 4 bases removed from V and 2 bases from J, the gap between germline ends came to 17 bases. Looked up from germline, CDR1 is MDHEN and CDR2 is SYDVKM. In DNA, the CDR3 is TGTGCCAGCAGTTCACCCCCCCAGGGATTCAACACTGAAGCTTTCTTT. It encodes CASSSPPQGFNTEAFF.

This clone was counted only a few times. The chain carries TRBV7-6 and TRBJ1-4; 9 bases match TRBD1. The CDR3 extends over 13 amino acids. Trimming took 8 bases from V and 6 from J; bases not matched to a gene: 4. CDR1 SGHVS and CDR2 FNYEAQ come from the germline V gene. Here the CDR3 reads CASGGQGYEKLFF. In DNA, the CDR3 is TGTGCCAGCGGGGGACAGGGATATGAAAAACTGTTTTTT.

The J gene is TRBJ2-7, the V gene TRBV28; 8 bases line up with TRBD2. J gave up 4 bases and V 1 base, and 3 bases lay outside the gene matches. Germline CDR1 is MDHEN and CDR2 is SYDVKM. The length of the CDR3 is 14 residues. In nucleotides, the CDR3 is TGTGCCAGCAGTTTATACTCTAGCGGGTACGAGCAGTACTTC. Residues: CASSLYSSGYEQYF.

This clone has just a few counts. This chain connects TRBV5-1 to TRBJ2-1; the D gene is possibly TRBD2 (7 bases). The V gene's germline CDR1 is SGHRS and CDR2 YFSETQ. Trimming removed 5 bases at V and 3 bases at J, with 12 bases between. The CDR3 spans 14 residues. The CDR3: CASRGGRGYNEQFF. For the CDR3, the DNA is TGCGCCAGCAGAGGGGGGAGGGGCTACAATGAGCAGTTCTTC.

The rearrangement uses TRBV6-6 and TRBJ2-1; D gene unclear. The CDR3 has 15 amino acids. V shed 0 bases and J shed 0 bases, with 6 bases lying between them. Germline V gene sequence: CDR1 MNHNY, CDR2 SVGAGI (reference sequence). CDR3: CASSYSGRSYNEQFF. As DNA, the CDR3 is TGTGCCAGCAGTTACTCTGGGCGCTCCTACAATGAGCAGTTCTTC.

The chain carries TRBV4-2 and TRBJ2-3; 15 bases agree with TRBD2. The CDR3 has 17 residues. With V trimmed by 4 bases and J by 2 bases, 4 bases remained unmatched. CDR1 is LGHNA and CDR2 is YNFKEQ in the germline V gene. CDR3 amino acids: CASSPGLAGGPTDTQYF. CDR3 in DNA: TGTGCCAGCAGCCCCGGACTAGCGGGAGGGCCCACAGATACGCAGTATTTT.

A few counts support this clone. The chain combines TRBV6-5 with TRBJ1-1, with 8 bases identical to TRBD1. CDR3 length: 12 residues. Losses at the gene ends were 8 bases for V and 6 bases for J; bases not matched to a gene: 5. Germline V gene sequence: CDR1 MNHEY, CDR2 SVGAGI. The CDR3 region is CASRQGAAEAFF. CDR3 DNA: TGTGCCAGCCGCCAGGGGGCCGCTGAAGCTTTCTTT.

The chain carries TRBV5-1 and TRBJ2-7, with 9 bases aligning to TRBD1. The CDR3 runs to 14 residues. After removal of 2 bases from V and 6 bases from J, the junction contained 6 bases not matched to a gene. Looked up from germline, CDR1 is SGHRS and CDR2 is YFSETQ. This CDR3 reads CASSFGGQGREQYF. Here the CDR3 DNA reads TGCGCCAGCAGCTTTGGCGGACAGGGGCGCGAGCAGTACTTC.

This sequence joins TRBV4-2 and TRBJ2-2, with 10 bases identical to TRBD1. With V trimmed by 6 bases and J by 10 bases, 17 bases remained unmatched. In germline, CDR1 is LGHNA, CDR2 YNFKEQ. CDR3 length: 17 residues. The CDR3 here is CASRERGGTGAAEELFF. The CDR3 DNA follows: TGTGCCAGCAGGGAGAGAGGAGGGACAGGGGCCGCCGAGGAGCTGTTTTTT.

The genes are TRBV6-5 and TRBJ1-1; D not resolved. Trimming took off 3 bases at V and 4 bases at J, with 9 bases between the two ends. The germline V gene has CDR1 MNHEY and CDR2 SVGAGI. CDR3 size: 13 residues. DNA for the CDR3: TGTGCCAGCAGTTATCGGGATGCCACTGAAGCTTTCTTT. It codes for CASSYRDATEAFF.

The chain recombines TRBV2 with TRBJ1-2; 12 bases are a match to TRBD1. V was clipped by 5 bases and J by 8 bases; unmatched bases: 6. The germline gives CDR1 SNHLY, CDR2 FYNNEI. CDR3 length: 14 amino acids. CDR3 sequence: CASSTGTGGGGYTF. The CDR3 DNA reads TGTGCCAGCAGTACCGGGACAGGGGGCGGCGGCTACACCTTC.

This clone was picked up a small number of times. V gene TRBV7-3 combines with J gene TRBJ2-2; D is undetermined. Germline V gene sequence: CDR1 SGHTA, CDR2 FQGTGA. Deletions cut 5 bases from V and 5 bases from J, with 9 bases between. This CDR3 is 13 amino acids long. Here the CDR3 DNA reads TGTGCCAGCAGCATCACAGTAACCGGGGAGCTGTTTTTT. This encodes CASSITVTGELFF.

This chain uses TRBV18 with TRBJ1-5, with TRBD1 matching over 7 bases. The CDR3 runs 15 residues. Per germline, CDR1 KGHSH and CDR2 LQKENI. Trimming removed 4 bases from V and 4 bases from J; junction bases left unmatched: 7. The CDR3 region is CASSLEGQANQPQHF. CDR3 in DNA: TGTGCCAGCTCACTGGAAGGACAGGCAAATCAGCCCCAGCATTTT.

J is TRBJ1-3 and V is TRBV9, with D unresolved. The CDR3 runs 15 residues. Germline V lookup: CDR1 SGDLS, CDR2 YYNGEE. Between the trimmed V and J ends, which lost 4 bases and 0 bases, there was a span of 11 bases. The CDR3 sequence is CASSPRGDSGNTIYF. The CDR3 DNA sequence: TGTGCCAGCAGCCCCCGCGGGGACTCTGGAAACACCATATATTTT.

The J gene is TRBJ1-1, the V gene TRBV5-6; no definite D call. With 2 bases removed from V and 0 bases from J, the gap between germline ends came to 14 bases. This CDR3 spans 16 amino acids. Germline loops: CDR1 SGHDT, CDR2 YYEEEE. The DNA for the CDR3 is TGTGCCAGCAGCTTTCGGCAGGCTCACATGAACACTGAAGCTTTCTTT. It is translated as CASSFRQAHMNTEAFF.

This chain connects TRBV7-2 to TRBJ1-1; 8 positions match TRBD1. Germline CDR1 is SGHTA and CDR2 is FQGNSA. This CDR3 has 17 residues. J was trimmed by 4 bases and V by 3 bases; bases with no gene match: 13. The CDR3 region has the DNA TGTGCCAGCAGCTTTCCTTGGACAGGGAGTCAAGTCACTGAAGCTTTCTTT. It encodes CASSFPWTGSQVTEAFF.

This sequence joins TRBV21-1 and TRBJ1-5; TRBD1, the table's D call, lacks a check against the DNA. TRBV21-1 represents a pseudogene. The CDR3 is 19 residues long. Written as DNA, the CDR3 is TGTGCCAGCAGCGATTGGGACAGGGGGCGTCTATCGGGCAATCAGCCCCAGCATTTT. Translation gives CASSDWDRGRLSGNQPQHF.